The 16 T cell receptor beta chains below come from one sample, sequenced in a study of cytomegalovirus exposure and HLA in healthy donors. 13 Jbeta primers and 60 Vbeta primers were used for the PCR. Method: immunoSEQ multiplex PCR; TCRdb's copy keeps in-frame clones and lacks some. The data contain about 140,000 clones, around three fifths of them singletons. The specimen sequenced was PBMCs. Receptor source: a male donor in good health and CMV-seronegative.

The V and J genes are TRBV29-1 and TRBJ2-3; 10 bases are a match to TRBD2. The V gene's germline CDR1 is SQVTM and CDR2 ANQGSEA. V shed 0 bases and J 5 bases; nucleotides not matched to a gene: 14. The CDR3 contains 18 residues. CDR3 in amino acids: CSVEEHGASGGRGDTQYF. Here the CDR3 DNA reads TGCAGCGTTGAAGAACACGGCGCTAGCGGGGGCCGGGGAGATACGCAGTATTTT.

This chain uses TRBV4-1 with TRBJ2-5, with D hard to call. The CDR3 consists of 15 residues. Trimming removed 3 bases from V and 5 bases from J, with 16 bases in between. Germline lookup yields CDR1 MGHRA and CDR2 YSYEKL. The CDR3 coding sequence is TGCGCCAGCAGCCACCCTGGCAGGTTCCGGGAGACCCAGTACTTC. It yields the protein CASSHPGRFRETQYF.

This clone has a handful of counts. The chain links TRBV28 to TRBJ2-7; 12 bases align to TRBD1. In germline, CDR1 is MDHEN, CDR2 SYDVKM. CDR3 length: 15 residues. J lost 5 bases, V lost 6 bases, and 8 bases had no gene match. The CDR3 DNA reads TGTGCCAGCAGCTCATCCGGGACAGGGGGCCACGAGCAGTACTTC. Protein sequence: CASSSSGTGGHEQYF. Full variable domain (outside the CDR3, taken from reference TRBV28 and TRBJ2-7): DVKVTQSSRYLVKRTGEKVFLECVQDMDHENMFWYRQDPGLGLRLIYFSYDVKMKEKGDIPEGYSVSREKKERFSLILESASTNQTSMYLCASSSSGTGGHEQYFGPGTRLTVT.

This clone was detected only a few times. The chain couples TRBV7-7 to TRBJ1-3; TRBD1 aligns across 10 bases. V shed 1 base, J shed 2 bases, and the junction held 2 bases outside the gene matches. This CDR3 has 16 amino acids. CDR1 and CDR2 from the germline V gene are SSHAT and FNYEAQ (reference sequence). CDR3 bases: TGTGCCAGCAGCTTAGGGACAGGGGGGACTGGAAACACCATATATTTT. It specifies CASSLGTGGTGNTIYF.

The rearrangement links TRBV2 to TRBJ2-3; 9 bases map to TRBD2. From germline, CDR1 is SNHLY and CDR2 FYNNEI. Trimming removed 1 base from V and 0 bases from J; junction bases left unmatched: 5. The CDR3 totals 17 residues. The CDR3 bases are TGTGCCAGCAGTGAAGGCTGGCGGGGGGGTAGCACAGATACGCAGTATTTT. Translated, it gives CASSEGWRGGSTDTQYF.

The CDR3 sequence: CASRGQGMHEKLFF. The CDR3, as DNA: TGTGCCAGCAGGGGGCAGGGGATGCATGAAAAACTGTTTTTT. The rearrangement uses TRBV6-5 and TRBJ1-4; tentative D call: TRBD1 (6 bases). This CDR3 region has 14 residues. Trimming cost V 6 bases and J 6 bases, with 14 bases left between them. Germline-derived CDR1 and CDR2 are MNHEY and SVGAGI.

The rearrangement uses TRBV7-3 and TRBJ2-3; no firm D call. The CDR3 contains 13 residues. Deletions cut 5 bases from V and 1 base from J, with 7 bases between. CDR1 is SGHTA, CDR2 FQGTGA, per germline. The CDR3 spells CASSPSGTDTQYF. CDR3 coding DNA: TGTGCCAGCAGCCCCTCGGGCACAGATACGCAGTATTTT.

In this sample, this clone turned up once. This chain links TRBV5-6 with TRBJ2-3, with TRBD2 identical over 7 bases. Per germline, CDR1 SGHDT and CDR2 YYEEEE. The CDR3 runs to 15 residues. Trimming cost V 4 bases and J 1 base; bases outside gene matches: 6. CDR3 coding DNA: TGTGCCAGCAGCAGCGCAAGCGGGGGCACAGATACGCAGTATTTT. Translated: CASSSASGGTDTQYF.

Concerning this clone itself: An end of the junction does not agree with germline; a read error may underlie this. The rearrangement joins TRBV7-9 to TRBJ1-2, with D hard to call. From germline, CDR1 is SEHNR and CDR2 FQNEAQ (reference sequence). The CDR3 length is 12 residues. The CDR3, as DNA: TGTTCCAGCAGCGAAAACAGCTATGGCTACACCTTC. Protein: CSSSENSYGYTF.

Regarding this clone: This same CDR3 is encoded by further DNA sequences in the sample. The gene calls are TRBV7-9 and TRBJ2-7; D is possibly TRBD2 (5 bases). This CDR3 spans 14 amino acids. Germline lookup yields CDR1 SEHNR and CDR2 FQNEAQ (reference sequence). Trimming took off 1 base at V and 0 bases at J, with 7 bases between the two ends. CDR3 nucleotides: TGTGCCAGCAGCTTAGGGGCGGGCTCCTACGAGCAGTACTTC. Its protein product is CASSLGAGSYEQYF.

The chain has TRBV7-9 and TRBJ1-4; the D is unclear. The V gene lost 1 base and the J gene lost 10 bases, with 16 bases spanning the gap. This CDR3 is 15 amino acids long. Germline lookup yields CDR1 SEHNR and CDR2 FQNEAQ (reference sequence). CDR3 in DNA: TGTGCCAGCAGCTTAGGGGCCAATCCGGCGGGAAAACTGTTTTTT. This gives the protein CASSLGANPAGKLFF.

This clone turned up a few times. The rearrangement links TRBV18 to TRBJ1-2, with 7 bases identical to TRBD1. The CDR3 extends over 17 amino acids. V was clipped by 3 bases and J by 4 bases; unmatched bases: 14. CDR1 is KGHSH, CDR2 LQKENI, per germline. The CDR3: CASSPRTGHRDSYGYTF. The CDR3 nucleotides read TGTGCCAGCTCACCGCGGACAGGACATAGGGACTCCTATGGCTACACCTTC.

This clone was observed a few times. The CDR3 DNA is TGTGCCAGCAGCCCTCGATTACCGGGACAGGGTTTCGACTATGGCTACACCTTC. This codes for CASSPRLPGQGFDYGYTF. The gene calls are TRBV7-8 and TRBJ1-2; the match to TRBD1 covers 9 bases. V was clipped by 5 bases and J by 3 bases; unmatched bases: 16. From germline, CDR1 is SGHVS and CDR2 FQNEAQ. This CDR3 contains 18 residues.

This chain uses TRBV30 with TRBJ1-5; TRBD1 matches at 10 bases. The germline gives CDR1 GTSNPN, CDR2 SVGIG (reference sequence). Trimming cost V 5 bases and J 6 bases; bases outside gene matches: 1. This CDR3 spans 12 amino acids. The CDR3 is CAWGQGGQPQHF. The DNA of the CDR3 is TGTGCCTGGGGACAGGGGGGTCAGCCCCAGCATTTT.

The chain uses TRBV19 and TRBJ1-3, with D possibly being TRBD1 (5 bases). Looked up from germline, CDR1 is LNHDA and CDR2 is SQIVND (reference sequence). The CDR3 loop spans 14 amino acids. With 3 bases removed from V and 4 bases from J, the gap between germline ends came to 10 bases. The CDR3 is CASSIGRGGNTIYF. CDR3 DNA sequence: TGTGCCAGTAGTATCGGACGGGGGGGAAACACCATATATTTT. Based on the CDR3 plus reference TRBV19 and TRBJ1-3, the full variable domain is DGGITQSPKYLFRKEGQNVTLSCEQNLNHDAMYWYRQDPGQGLRLIYYSQIVNDFQKGDIAEGYSVSREKKESFPLTVTSAQKNPTAFYLCASSIGRGGNTIYFGEGSWLTVV.

This clone was detected only a few times. V gene TRBV18 combines with J gene TRBJ2-3; 13 bases agree with TRBD2. Germline trimming cut 1 base from V and 4 bases from J; bases unmatched to any gene: 14. This CDR3 has 20 residues. Germline lookup yields CDR1 KGHSH and CDR2 LQKENI. The CDR3: CASSPLFDPGTSGNPDTQYF. CDR3 nucleotides: TGTGCCAGCTCACCACTTTTTGACCCCGGGACTAGCGGGAATCCAGATACGCAGTATTTT. Using reference TRBV18 and TRBJ2-3 for the parts outside the CDR3, the full variable domain is NAGVMQNPRHLVRRRGQEARLRCSPMKGHSHVYWYRQLPEEGLKFMVYLQKENIIDESGMPKERFSAEFPKEGPSILRIQQVVRGDSAAYFCASSPLFDPGTSGNPDTQYFGPGTRLTVL.